This paragraph reports one TCR beta chain. Its target is not known. The data originate from a study of cytomegalovirus exposure and HLA in healthy donors. All donors participated as healthy donors of bone marrow. 60 Vbeta and 13 Jbeta primers were used in PCR. Using immunoSEQ multiplex PCR, the repertoire was profiled, and TCRdb retains in-frame clones only, with some absent. This sample has around 260,000 clones; 75% to 90% occur once, and the top ten carry about 0.3%. The length of the CDR3 is 16 residues. Germline lookup yields CDR1 SGHNT and CDR2 YYREEE (reference sequence). V shed 4 bases and J shed 6 bases, with 23 bases lying between them. Findings and caveats of the study: The authors enumerated some 160 TCR beta chains as linked to cytomegalovirus. Per a later analysis, about 17,000 TCR beta sequences showed association with HLA alleles at 0.05 false discovery rate.

This TCR was sampled from a girl aged 2-10 years in good health and CMV-seronegative. The V call is TRBV5-4, the J call TRBJ2-7, with D possibly being TRBD2 (5 bases). The sequenced sample was PBMCs. The CDR3 sequence: CASSPDWGRRIAEQYF. The CDR3, as DNA: TGTGCCAGCAGCCCCGATTGGGGTAGGAGGATAGCCGAGCAGTACTTC.